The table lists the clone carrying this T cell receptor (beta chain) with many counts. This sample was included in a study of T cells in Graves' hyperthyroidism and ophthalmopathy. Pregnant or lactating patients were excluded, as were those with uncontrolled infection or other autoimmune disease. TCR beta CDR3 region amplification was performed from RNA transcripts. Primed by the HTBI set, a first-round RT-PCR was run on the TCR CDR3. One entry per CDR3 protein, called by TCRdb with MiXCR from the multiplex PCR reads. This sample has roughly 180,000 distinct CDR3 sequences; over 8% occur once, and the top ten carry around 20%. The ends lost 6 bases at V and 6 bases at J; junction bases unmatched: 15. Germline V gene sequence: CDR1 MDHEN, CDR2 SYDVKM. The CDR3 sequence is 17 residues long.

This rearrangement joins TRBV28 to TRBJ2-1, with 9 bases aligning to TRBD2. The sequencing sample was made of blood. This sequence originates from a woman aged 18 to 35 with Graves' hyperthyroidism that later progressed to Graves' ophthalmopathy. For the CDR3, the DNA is TGTGCCAGCAGCCCTATCCTCTTCGGGACTAGCAGCAATGAGCAGTTCTTC. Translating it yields CASSPILFGTSSNEQFF. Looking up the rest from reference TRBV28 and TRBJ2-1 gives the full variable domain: DVKVTQSSRYLVKRTGEKVFLECVQDMDHENMFWYRQDPGLGLRLIYFSYDVKMKEKGDIPEGYSVSREKKERFSLILESASTNQTSMYLCASSPILFGTSSNEQFFGPGTRLTVL.